This is a list of T cell receptor beta chains from one sample in a study of blood T cells in healthy people across ages. TCRdb independently ran MiXCR on the 5' RACE reads; one entry per CDR3 protein. The table shows about 1.8 million distinct CDR3 sequences, with roughly 50% occurring only once. The sample taken for sequencing was blood. Receptors were obtained from a woman aged 40 to 50 in good health. Both conserved end residues are part of each CDR3. D genes are given only for firm matches. The size field is filled for only some rows; it gives once, few, many or a size class.

clone_size | d_call | j_call | v_call | cdr3_aa | cdr3_nt
. | . | TRBJ2-1 | TRBV4-3 | CASSQDSLRARGVYNEQFF | .
. | . | TRBJ2-5 | TRBV21-1 | CASSKPPHPGPPRSPGTNQETQYF | TGTGCCAGCAGCAAACCTCCGCATCCGGGGCCACCCCGATCCCCGGGGACAAACCAAGAGACCCAGTACTTC
few | . | TRBJ2-5 | TRBV24-1 | CATSDPIGVDETQYF | TGTGCCACCAGTGATCCCATAGGGGTCGATGAGACCCAGTACTTC
few | . | TRBJ1-2 | TRBV4-3 | CASSQGKGGVYGYTF | TGCGCCAGCAGCCAAGGAAAGGGGGGAGTCTATGGCTACACCTTC
. | TRBD1 | TRBJ2-5 | TRBV7-2 | CASSTADRSETQYF | TGTGCCAGCAGCACCGCGGACAGGTCGGAGACCCAGTACTTC
. | . | TRBJ2-5 | TRBV29-1 | CSVEDRRMGGQTQYF | TGCAGCGTTGAAGATCGACGGATGGGGGGTCAGACCCAGTACTTC
few | . | TRBJ2-5 | TRBV5-1 | CASSLALSQETQYF | TGCGCCAGCAGCTTGGCCCTTAGCCAAGAGACCCAGTACTTC
. | TRBD2 | TRBJ2-1 | TRBV20-1 | CSARDVASGPYNEQFF | TGCAGTGCTAGAGATGTCGCTAGCGGGCCGTACAATGAGCAGTTCTTC
few | . | TRBJ2-7 | TRBV28 | CASSFPGNVDEQYF | TGTGCCAGCAGTTTTCCCGGGAACGTGGACGAGCAGTACTTC
. | . | TRBJ1-1 | TRBV20-1 | CSAKGRGGTEAFF | TGCAGTGCGAAAGGGAGGGGCGGCACTGAAGCTTTCTTT
. | TRBD1 | TRBJ1-1 | TRBV7-8 | CASSLTGDPNTEAFF | TGTGCCAGCAGCCTGACAGGGGACCCGAACACTGAAGCTTTCTTT
. | . | TRBJ1-2 | TRBV20-1 | CSADNDPGSGYTF | TGCAGTGCGGACAACGATCCGGGCTCTGGCTACACCTTC
. | TRBD1 | TRBJ1-4 | TRBV25-1 | CASSAPGTGGEKLFF | TGTGCCAGCAGTGCCCCCGGGACAGGGGGTGAAAAACTGTTTTTT
. | TRBD2 | TRBJ2-1 | TRBV28 | CASSYKAGENNEQFF | TGTGCCAGCAGTTACAAAGCGGGAGAGAACAATGAGCAGTTCTTC
. | TRBD2 | TRBJ2-1 | TRBV7-3 | CASSSPRGGRAYNEQFF | TGTGCCAGCAGCTCCCCGCGGGGGGGCAGGGCCTACAATGAGCAGTTCTTC
. | . | TRBJ2-1 | TRBV27 | CASSFLVAGIGNEQFF | TGTGCCAGCAGTTTCTTGGTGGCAGGTATCGGCAATGAGCAGTTCTTC
. | . | TRBJ1-2 | TRBV7-3 | CASSEGQTGRGYTF | TGTGCCAGCAGCGAAGGACAGACCGGACGAGGCTACACCTTC
. | . | TRBJ2-1 | TRBV19 | CASSRGRFNEQFF | TGTGCCAGTAGTAGGGGGAGATTCAATGAGCAGTTCTTC
. | . | TRBJ2-7 | TRBV2 | CASINDRRAYEQYF | TGTGCCAGCATCAACGACAGGAGGGCCTACGAGCAGTACTTC
. | . | TRBJ1-6 | TRBV9 | CASSAREGYSPLHF | TGTGCCAGCAGCGCGAGAGAGGGGTACTCACCCCTCCACTTT
. | TRBD1 | TRBJ2-7 | TRBV20-1 | CSAPSPGQGVFNEQYF | TGCAGTGCTCCCTCCCCCGGACAGGGGGTGTTCAACGAGCAGTACTTC
. | TRBD1 | TRBJ2-4 | TRBV7-9 | CASSHEDREQYF | TGTGCCAGCAGCCATGAAGACAGGGAGCAGTACTTC
. | TRBD1 | TRBJ2-3 | TRBV12-3/TRBV12-4 | CASSPVGGADTQYF | TGTGCCAGCAGTCCGGTAGGGGGCGCAGATACGCAGTATTTT
few | . | TRBJ1-2 | TRBV7-9 | CASSSLQGSSGYTF | TGTGCCAGCAGCTCCCTACAGGGTTCAAGTGGCTACACCTTC
. | . | TRBJ1-2 | TRBV27 | CASSGGRFNYGYTF | TGTGCCAGCAGTGGGGGCAGATTCAACTATGGCTACACCTTC
. | . | TRBJ2-5 | TRBV2 | CASSGPTDIQETQYF | TGTGCCAGCAGTGGCCCGACAGACATCCAAGAGACCCAGTACTTC
. | TRBD2 | TRBJ2-3 | TRBV7-2 | CASSLIAGGSDTQYF | TGTGCCAGCAGCTTAATAGCGGGGGGCTCAGATACGCAGTATTTT
few | . | TRBJ2-1 | TRBV4-1 | CASSQATSYNEQFF | TGCGCCAGCAGCCAAGCGACCAGCTACAATGAGCAGTTCTTC
. | TRBD2 | TRBJ2-5 | TRBV20-1 | CSARDFTSGGETQYF | TGCAGTGCTAGAGATTTCACTAGCGGGGGAGAGACCCAGTACTTC
few | . | TRBJ1-5 | TRBV14 | CASSHNNQPQHF | TGTGCCAGCAGCCACAACAATCAGCCCCAGCATTTT
few | TRBD2 | TRBJ2-3 | TRBV4-3 | CASSQEIAGVSTDTQYF | TGCGCCAGCAGCCAAGAAATAGCGGGGGTTAGCACAGATACGCAGTATTTT